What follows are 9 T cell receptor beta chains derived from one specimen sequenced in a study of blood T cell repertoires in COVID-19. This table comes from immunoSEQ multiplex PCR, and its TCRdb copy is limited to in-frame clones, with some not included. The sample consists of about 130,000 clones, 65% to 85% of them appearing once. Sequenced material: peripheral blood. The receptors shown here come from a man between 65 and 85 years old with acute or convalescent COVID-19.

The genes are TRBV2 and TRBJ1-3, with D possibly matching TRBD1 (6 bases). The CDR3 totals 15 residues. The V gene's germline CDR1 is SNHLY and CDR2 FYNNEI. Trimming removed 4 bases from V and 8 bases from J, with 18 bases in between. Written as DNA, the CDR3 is TGTGCCAGCAGTGGGGACACCCGTAGGTGGGACACCATATATTTT. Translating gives CASSGDTRRWDTIYF. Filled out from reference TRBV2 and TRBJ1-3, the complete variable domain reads EPEVTQTPSHQVTQMGQEVILRCVPISNHLYFYWYRQILGQKVEFLVSFYNNEISEKSEIFDDQFSVERPDGSNFTLKIRSTKLEDSAMYFCASSGDTRRWDTIYFGEGSWLTVV.

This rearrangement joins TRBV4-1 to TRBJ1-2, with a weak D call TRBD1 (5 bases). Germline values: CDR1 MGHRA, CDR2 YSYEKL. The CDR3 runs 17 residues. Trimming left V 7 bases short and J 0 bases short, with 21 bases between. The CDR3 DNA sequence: TGCGCCAGCACGTCCGCCCAGCGGGGACCGTCTAACTATGGCTACACCTTC. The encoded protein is CASTSAQRGPSNYGYTF.

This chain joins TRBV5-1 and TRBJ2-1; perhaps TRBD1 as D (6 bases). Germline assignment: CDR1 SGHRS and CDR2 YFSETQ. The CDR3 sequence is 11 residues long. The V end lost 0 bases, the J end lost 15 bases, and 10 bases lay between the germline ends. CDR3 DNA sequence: TGCGCCAGCAGCTTGGGGGGGCAATGGTTCTTC. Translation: CASSLGGQWFF.

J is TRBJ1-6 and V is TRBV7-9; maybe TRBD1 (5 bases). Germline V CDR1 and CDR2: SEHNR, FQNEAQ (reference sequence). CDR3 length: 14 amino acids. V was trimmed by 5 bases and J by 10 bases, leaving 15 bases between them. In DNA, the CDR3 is TGTGCCAGCAGCCAGGAAGGGGCTCGATCACCCCTCCACTTT. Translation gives CASSQEGARSPLHF.

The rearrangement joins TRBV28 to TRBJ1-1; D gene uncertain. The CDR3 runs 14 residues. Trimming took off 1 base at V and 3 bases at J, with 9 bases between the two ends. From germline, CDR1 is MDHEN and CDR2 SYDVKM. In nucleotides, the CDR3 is TGTGCCAGCAGTTTATTAGCCGTCCACACTGAAGCTTTCTTT. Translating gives CASSLLAVHTEAFF.

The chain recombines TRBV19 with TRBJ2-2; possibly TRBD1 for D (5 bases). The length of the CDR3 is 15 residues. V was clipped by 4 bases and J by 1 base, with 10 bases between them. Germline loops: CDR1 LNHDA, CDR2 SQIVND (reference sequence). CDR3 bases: TGTGCCAGTAGTACAGGGCCCAGGAACACCGGGGAGCTGTTTTTT. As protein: CASSTGPRNTGELFF.

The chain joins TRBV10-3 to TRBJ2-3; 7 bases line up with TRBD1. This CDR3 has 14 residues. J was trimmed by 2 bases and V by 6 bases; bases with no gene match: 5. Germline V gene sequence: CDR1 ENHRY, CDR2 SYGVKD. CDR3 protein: CAISGDRFTDTQYF. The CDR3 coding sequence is TGTGCCATCAGCGGGGACAGATTCACAGATACGCAGTATTTT.

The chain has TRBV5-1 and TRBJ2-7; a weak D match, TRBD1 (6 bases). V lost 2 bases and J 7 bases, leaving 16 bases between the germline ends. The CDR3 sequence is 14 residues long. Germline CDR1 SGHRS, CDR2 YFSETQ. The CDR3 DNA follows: TGCGCCAGCAGCTTCGACAGGACGCTTTCGGAGCAGTACTTC. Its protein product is CASSFDRTLSEQYF.

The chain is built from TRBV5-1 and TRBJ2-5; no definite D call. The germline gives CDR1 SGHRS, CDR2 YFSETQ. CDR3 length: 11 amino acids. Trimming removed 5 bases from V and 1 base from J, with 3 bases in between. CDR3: CASSIQETQYF. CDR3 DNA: TGCGCCAGCAGTATCCAAGAGACCCAGTACTTC. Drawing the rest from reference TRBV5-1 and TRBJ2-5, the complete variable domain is KAGVTQTPRYLIKTRGQQVTLSCSPISGHRSVSWYQQTPGQGLQFLFEYFSETQRNKGNFPGRFSGRQFSNSRSEMNVSTLELGDSALYLCASSIQETQYFGPGTRLLVL.